Shown below are 5 T cell receptor beta chains from a single sample sequenced in a study of shared clonotypes between healthy human individuals. Here immunoSEQ multiplex PCR was the method, and the copy in TCRdb shows in-frame clones only, minus some. This sample has approximately 2.5 million clones, with roughly nine tenths found just once. The sequenced material came from naive CD4+ T cells sorted from blood. Subset given: CD45RA+ positively selected. The source is a man younger than 30 in good health.

This clone was seen just once. This chain uses TRBV14 with TRBJ2-3; TRBD2 matches at 7 bases. The trim removed 4 bases at V and 6 bases at J, leaving 7 bases unmatched. Germline lookup yields CDR1 SGHDN and CDR2 FVKESK. The CDR3 is 14 residues long. The CDR3 coding sequence is TGTGCCAGCAGCCGGATGGGAGGGCCGGATACGCAGTATTTT. It translates to CASSRMGGPDTQYF.

The rearrangement uses TRBV6-5 and TRBJ2-7, with 10 bases lining up with TRBD1. CDR3 length: 15 amino acids. V trimming: 2 bases; J trimming: 7 bases; junction bases outside the gene matches: 8. From germline, CDR1 is MNHEY and CDR2 SVGAGI. The DNA of the CDR3 is TGTGCCAGCAGTTACAGGGGACAGGGGAACTGGGAGCAGTACTTC. Protein sequence: CASSYRGQGNWEQYF.

The chain recombines TRBV27 with TRBJ2-7; tentative D call: TRBD1 (6 bases). Trimming took off 2 bases at V and 0 bases at J, with 20 bases between the two ends. Germline CDR1 is MNHEY and CDR2 is SMNVEV (reference sequence). The length of the CDR3 is 18 residues. The CDR3 DNA sequence: TGTGCCAGCAGTTTAAGGGGCCAGGGGAGACTAAGCTCCTACGAGCAGTACTTC. Amino acids: CASSLRGQGRLSSYEQYF.

The V gene is TRBV7-9, the J gene TRBJ2-3; D unclear. The germline V gene has CDR1 SEHNR and CDR2 FQNEAQ (reference sequence). V lost 5 bases and J 0 bases, leaving 9 bases between the germline ends. The CDR3 consists of 14 residues. The CDR3 sequence: CASSTTLSTDTQYF. In DNA, the CDR3 is TGTGCCAGCAGCACGACACTTAGCACAGATACGCAGTATTTT.

V usage is TRBV7-9 and J usage is TRBJ1-4; D is unclear. The CDR3 has 15 amino acids. Between the trimmed V and J ends, which lost 5 bases and 8 bases, there was a span of 18 bases. Germline V CDR1 and CDR2: SEHNR, FQNEAQ (reference sequence). DNA of the CDR3: TGTGCCAGCAGCCCGGGATTGAGGGCCGAGGAAAAACTGTTTTTT. As protein: CASSPGLRAEEKLFF.